The clone carrying this TCR beta chain has at least ten counts. Antigen: not known. The trim removed 5 bases at V and 7 bases at J, leaving 10 bases unmatched. The V gene's germline CDR1 is SGHTA and CDR2 FQGNSA. The CDR3 contains 15 residues. RNA transcripts served as the template for amplifying TCR beta CDR3 regions. RT-PCR in the first round (using the HTBI primer set) targeted the TCR CDR3. TCRdb ran MiXCR on the multiplex PCR reads and lists one entry per CDR3 protein. The table lists roughly 290,000 distinct CDR3 sequences, 13% of them singletons. The data belong to a study of T cells in Graves' hyperthyroidism and ophthalmopathy. Study results and caveats: In the analysis, a 13 V-J model separated ophthalmopathy from stable hyperthyroidism. Among thyroid clonotypes expanded above 0.001, most also appeared in blood.

Exclusion criteria comprised uncontrolled infection, other autoimmune disease, pregnancy or lactation. Sequenced material: blood. This chain uses TRBV7-2 with TRBJ2-2, with TRBD2 matching 7 bases. This sequence was found in a woman in her 30s with Graves' hyperthyroidism that later progressed to Graves' ophthalmopathy. In nucleotides, the CDR3 is TGTGCCAGCAGCCCCCCCGGCGGGAGAGGCGGGGAGCTGTTTTTT. It specifies CASSPPGGRGGELFF.